This passage covers 9 T cell receptor beta chains from one sample sequenced in a study of shared clonotypes between healthy human individuals. The data were produced by immunoSEQ multiplex PCR, yet TCRdb's version contains in-frame clones alone and is incomplete. This sample carries about 1.5 million clones, 95% to 99% of them seen once, and the ten largest clones take less than 0.55%. The sequenced material came from naive CD4+ T cells sorted from blood. Subset meaning: CD45RA+ positively selected. The receptors were sampled from a man aged 25-45 years in good health.

The CDR3 DNA reads as TGCAGCGCTGCGGGAAGGGCACTCCCTAGCACAGATACGCAGTATTTT. It codes for CSAAGRALPSTDTQYF. The chain uses TRBV29-1 and TRBJ2-3; TRBD2 might be the D (6 bases). The CDR3 runs 16 residues. The germline V gene encodes CDR1 SQVTM and CDR2 ANQGSEA. V dropped 7 bases and J dropped 0 bases, with 20 bases sitting between them.

The chain uses TRBV5-4 and TRBJ2-2, with 8 nucleotides matching TRBD2. With V trimmed by 0 bases and J by 4 bases, 5 bases remained unmatched. The germline V gene encodes CDR1 SGHNT and CDR2 YYREEE (reference sequence). The CDR3 extends over 16 amino acids. The CDR3 DNA reads as TGTGCCAGCAGCTTGGCCGGGACTAGAAGCACCGGGGAGCTGTTTTTT. It codes for CASSLAGTRSTGELFF.

This rearrangement joins TRBV27 to TRBJ2-2; no clear D. The CDR3 runs to 12 residues. The germline CDR1 and CDR2 sequences are MNHEY and SMNVEV (reference sequence). Trimming pared 4 bases from V and 6 bases from J, leaving 6 bases between. The CDR3 spells CASSYVSGELFF. As DNA, the CDR3 is TGTGCCAGCAGTTACGTCTCCGGGGAGCTGTTTTTT.

CDR3 residues: CASSYTGDNEQFF. DNA of the CDR3: TGCGCCAGCAGCTATACAGGAGACAATGAGCAGTTCTTC. This chain uses TRBV5-1 with TRBJ2-1; D perhaps matches TRBD1 (5 bases). Looked up from germline, CDR1 is SGHRS and CDR2 is YFSETQ. The CDR3 is made up of 13 amino acids. Trimming took 3 bases from V and 5 from J, leaving 9 bases between them.

The chain employs TRBV7-2 and TRBJ2-3; D is perhaps TRBD1 (5 bases). V lost 5 bases, J lost 2 bases, and 20 bases lay in between. CDR3 length: 17 amino acids. Germline CDR1 is SGHTA and CDR2 is FQGNSA. The CDR3 nucleotides are TGTGCCAGCAGCCTGGGGCAGGGCCGGAGAATCACAGATACGCAGTATTTT. The encoded protein is CASSLGQGRRITDTQYF.

The V call is TRBV19, the J call TRBJ2-1; TRBD1 matches 9 bases. Per the germline V gene, CDR1 is LNHDA and CDR2 is SQIVND (reference sequence). The CDR3 spans 13 residues. With 3 bases clipped from V and 12 bases from J, the junction kept 6 bases outside the gene matches. CDR3 loop: CASSMGQGLRQFF. The CDR3 DNA reads as TGTGCCAGTAGTATGGGACAGGGATTGAGGCAGTTCTTC. The variable domain in full, with the rest retrieved from reference TRBV19 and TRBJ2-1, is DGGITQSPKYLFRKEGQNVTLSCEQNLNHDAMYWYRQDPGQGLRLIYYSQIVNDFQKGDIAEGYSVSREKKESFPLTVTSAQKNPTAFYLCASSMGQGLRQFFGPGTRLTVL.

This clone was seen only once. This chain links TRBV9 with TRBJ2-3; D unclear. The CDR3 is made up of 14 amino acids. V lost 0 bases and J 4 bases, leaving 9 bases between the germline ends. Germline assignment: CDR1 SGDLS and CDR2 YYNGEE. The CDR3 DNA is TGTGCCAGCAGCGTAGCCCCGATTGCAGATACGCAGTATTTT. This codes for CASSVAPIADTQYF. The full variable domain, with the rest looked up from reference TRBV9 and TRBJ2-3, is DSGVTQTPKHLITATGQRVTLRCSPRSGDLSVYWYQQSLDQGLQFLIQYYNGEERAKGNILERFSAQQFPDLHSELNLSSLELGDSALYFCASSVAPIADTQYFGPGTRLTVL.

This clone is a singleton in its sample. The chain joins TRBV9 to TRBJ1-2; D possibly corresponds to TRBD1 (6 bases). V was trimmed by 3 bases and J by 7 bases, leaving 22 bases between them. The length of the CDR3 is 16 residues. Germline CDR1 is SGDLS and CDR2 is YYNGEE. The chain's CDR3 is CASSASLIQGVRGYTF. DNA for the CDR3: TGTGCCAGCAGCGCGAGCCTGATACAGGGAGTCCGTGGCTACACCTTC.

This clone was observed once. The CDR3 spells CASGGGVEQFF. CDR3 bases: TGTGCCAGTGGGGGCGGTGTCGAGCAGTTCTTC. The chain recombines TRBV19 with TRBJ2-1, with a possible D match to TRBD1 (6 bases). CDR3 size: 11 residues. Germline CDR1 is LNHDA and CDR2 is SQIVND (reference sequence). Trimming removed 8 bases at V and 10 bases at J, with 12 bases between.